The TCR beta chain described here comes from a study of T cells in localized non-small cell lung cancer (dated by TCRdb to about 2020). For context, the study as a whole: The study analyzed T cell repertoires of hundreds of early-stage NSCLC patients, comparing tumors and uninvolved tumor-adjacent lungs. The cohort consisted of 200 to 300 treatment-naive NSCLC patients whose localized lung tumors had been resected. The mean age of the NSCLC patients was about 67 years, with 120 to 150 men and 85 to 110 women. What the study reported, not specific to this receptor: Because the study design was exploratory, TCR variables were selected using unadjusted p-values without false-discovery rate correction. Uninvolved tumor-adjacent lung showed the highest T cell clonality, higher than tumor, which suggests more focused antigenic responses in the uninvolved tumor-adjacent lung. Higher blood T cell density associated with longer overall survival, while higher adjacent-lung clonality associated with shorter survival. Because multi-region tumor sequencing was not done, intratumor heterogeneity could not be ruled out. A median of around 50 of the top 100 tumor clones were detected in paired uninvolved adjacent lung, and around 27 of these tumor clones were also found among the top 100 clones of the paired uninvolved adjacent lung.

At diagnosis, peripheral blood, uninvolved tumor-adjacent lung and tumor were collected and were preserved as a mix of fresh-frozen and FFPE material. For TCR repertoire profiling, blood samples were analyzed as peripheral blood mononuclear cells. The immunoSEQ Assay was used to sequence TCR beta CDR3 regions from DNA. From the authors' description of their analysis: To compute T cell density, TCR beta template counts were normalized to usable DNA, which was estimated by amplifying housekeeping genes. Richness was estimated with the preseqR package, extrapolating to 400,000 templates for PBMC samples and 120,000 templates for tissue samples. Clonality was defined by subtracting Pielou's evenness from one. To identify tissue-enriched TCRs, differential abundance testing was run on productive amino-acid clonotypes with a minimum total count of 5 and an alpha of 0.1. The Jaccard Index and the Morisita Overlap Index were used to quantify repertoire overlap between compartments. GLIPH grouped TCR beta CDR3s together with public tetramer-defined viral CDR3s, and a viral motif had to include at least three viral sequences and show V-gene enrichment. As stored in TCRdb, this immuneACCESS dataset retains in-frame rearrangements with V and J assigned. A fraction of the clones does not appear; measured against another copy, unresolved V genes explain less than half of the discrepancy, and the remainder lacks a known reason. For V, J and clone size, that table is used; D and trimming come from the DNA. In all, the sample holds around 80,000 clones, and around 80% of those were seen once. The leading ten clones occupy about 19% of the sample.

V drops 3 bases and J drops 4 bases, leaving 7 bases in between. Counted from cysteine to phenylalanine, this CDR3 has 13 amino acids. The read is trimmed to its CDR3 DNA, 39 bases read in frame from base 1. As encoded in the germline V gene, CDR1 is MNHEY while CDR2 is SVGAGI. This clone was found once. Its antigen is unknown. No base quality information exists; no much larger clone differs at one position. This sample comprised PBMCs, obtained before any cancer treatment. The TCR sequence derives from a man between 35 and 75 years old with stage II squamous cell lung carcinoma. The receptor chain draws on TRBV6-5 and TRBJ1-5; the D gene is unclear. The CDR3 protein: CASSYRDNQPQHF. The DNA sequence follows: TGTGCCAGCAGTTATCGAGATAATCAGCCCCAGCATTTT.